This T cell receptor (beta chain) emerged from a study of T cell repertoires in cytomegalovirus infection. In the study overall: The public TCR beta signatures pointed to both CMV infection and matching HLA type. General observations from the study: Cumulative frequency of public TCR beta families picked out carriers of CMV plus the relevant HLA. Ex vivo, HLA-C-restricted CMV-specific TCR beta clonotypes prevailed over the rest of the response.

Germline V lookup: CDR1 SNHLY, CDR2 FYNNEI. Trimming at V came to 4 bases and at J to 7 bases, leaving 9 bases not matched to a gene. The CDR3 is 15 amino acids. TCRdb independently ran MiXCR on the reads; one entry per CDR3 protein. The sample lists some 270,000 distinct CDR3 sequences; more than 15% were seen once. Regarding this clonotype: Its specificity is not known.

The rearrangement links TRBV2 to TRBJ1-4; 7 nucleotides line up with TRBD1. This TCR came from a human donor in good health (CMV status not recorded). Some clones in this sample may be carry-over from other donors' samples. Sequencing used CD8+ T cells from PBMCs. CDR3 amino acids: CASSAHRGLGEKLFF. The CDR3 DNA sequence: TGTGCCAGCAGTGCCCACAGGGGACTTGGTGAAAAACTGTTTTTT.